This T cell receptor beta chain was sequenced for a study of shared clonotypes between healthy human individuals. This CDR3 has 18 amino acids. V trimming: 0 bases; J trimming: 3 bases; junction bases outside the gene matches: 10. The germline V gene encodes CDR1 GTSNPN and CDR2 SVGIG (reference sequence). In its sample, this clone was seen a few times. Generated by immunoSEQ multiplex PCR, the TCRdb table keeps only in-frame clones and is missing some. The table includes approximately 940,000 clones, 76% detected once. The chain has TRBV30 and TRBJ2-1; 11 nucleotides align to TRBD2. The sequence was collected from a man between 18 and 29 years old in good health. Sequencing was performed on memory CD4+ T cells sorted from blood. Described subset: CD45RA-negative fraction. Written as DNA, the CDR3 is TGTGCCTGGAGTGTACGAACTAGCGGGAGCTATAACTACAATGAGCAGTTCTTC. Amino acid sequence: CAWSVRTSGSYNYNEQFF.